A single sample gave rise to the 5 T cell receptor beta chains below, sequenced in a study of cytomegalovirus exposure and HLA in healthy donors. PCR employed 60 Vbeta and 13 Jbeta primers. Using immunoSEQ multiplex PCR, the repertoire was profiled, and TCRdb retains in-frame clones only, with some absent. The table lists about 200,000 clones, roughly 82% of them singletons. The sequencing input was PBMCs. The receptor set was obtained from a middle-aged man in good health and CMV-seropositive.

A few counts support this clone. The CDR3 DNA sequence: TGTGCCAGCAGTACCGCTGAGTACAATGAGCAGTTCTTC. Translating gives CASSTAEYNEQFF. The chain joins TRBV6-6 to TRBJ2-1; D remains unclear. Germline V CDR1 and CDR2: MNHNY, SVGAGI (reference sequence). This CDR3 spans 13 amino acids. V gave up 5 bases and J gave up 4 bases, with 9 bases separating them.

V gene TRBV5-1 combines with J gene TRBJ1-4, with TRBD1 matching 9 bases. The V gene's germline CDR1 is SGHRS and CDR2 YFSETQ. This CDR3 spans 14 amino acids. Trimming took 4 bases from V and 8 from J; bases not matched to a gene: 6. CDR3 nucleotide sequence: TGCGCCAGCAGCCCCGACAGGGGGGGCGAAAAACTGTTTTTT. Its translation is CASSPDRGGEKLFF.

The chain has TRBV28 and TRBJ1-1; D call uncertain. This CDR3 is 12 amino acids long. V was cut by 6 bases and J by 10 bases, with 15 bases left in between. Looked up from germline, CDR1 is MDHEN and CDR2 is SYDVKM. Here the CDR3 reads CASSPTTSGAFF. The CDR3 coding sequence is TGTGCCAGCAGCCCTACCACGTCGGGAGCTTTCTTT.

The rearrangement joins TRBV9 to TRBJ2-3; 9 nucleotides match TRBD2. This CDR3 has 16 residues. The germline V gene has CDR1 SGDLS and CDR2 YYNGEE. J lost 0 bases, V lost 4 bases, and 6 bases had no gene match. This chain's CDR3 is CASSPQTSGSTDTQYF. The DNA for the CDR3 is TGTGCCAGCAGCCCCCAGACTAGCGGAAGCACAGATACGCAGTATTTT.

This chain joins TRBV7-3 and TRBJ2-1; 7 nucleotides line up with TRBD1. Germline CDR1 is SGHTA and CDR2 is FQGTGA. The CDR3 covers 13 residues. V trimming: 2 bases; J trimming: 8 bases; junction bases outside the gene matches: 3. In nucleotides, the CDR3 is TGTGCCAGCAGCTTAGACAGGGTCCATGAGCAGTTCTTC. This codes for CASSLDRVHEQFF.